Listed here are 12 T cell receptor beta chains from one sample, sequenced in a study of Graves' ophthalmopathy and Graves' hyperthyroidism. Transcripts of RNA were the source for amplifying TCR beta CDR3 regions. The workflow started with a first-round RT-PCR run with HTBI primers and then moved on to a second-round multiplex PCR. Using its own MiXCR run on the multiplex PCR reads, TCRdb lists one record per CDR3 protein. Of 300,000 to 450,000 distinct CDR3 sequences listed, about a sixth were seen once; the top ten hold 2.4%. Sequenced material: peripheral blood. These receptors originate from an adult woman with stable Graves' hyperthyroidism.

A few counts support this clonotype. V usage is TRBV11-2 and J usage is TRBJ1-5; 7 positions agree with TRBD1. J gave up 3 bases and V 5 bases, and 10 bases lay outside the gene matches. This CDR3 is built from 16 residues. Looked up from germline, CDR1 is SGHAT and CDR2 is FQNNGV. CDR3 sequence (DNA): TGTGCCAGCAGCCCAAGCACAGGGGAAACCAATCAGCCCCAGCATTTT. Its translation is CASSPSTGETNQPQHF.

Ten or more counts support this clonotype. The chain recombines TRBV15 with TRBJ2-5, with 8 bases that match TRBD2. CDR3 length: 15 amino acids. V gave up 5 bases and J gave up 2 bases; unmatched junction bases: 7. Germline lookup yields CDR1 LNHNV and CDR2 YYDKDF (reference sequence). CDR3 sequence reads: CATSSPGGGQETQYF. The CDR3 DNA reads TGTGCCACCAGCTCCCCGGGAGGGGGACAAGAGACCCAGTACTTC. Looking up the rest from reference TRBV15 and TRBJ2-5 gives the full variable domain: DAMVIQNPRYQVTQFGKPVTLSCSQTLNHNVMYWYQQKSSQAPKLLFHYYDKDFNNEADTPDNFQSRRPNTSFCFLDIRSPGLGDTAMYLCATSSPGGGQETQYFGPGTRLLVL.

This clonotype came up a few times. The chain employs TRBV3-1 and TRBJ1-1; 7 positions match TRBD1. Trimming took 3 bases from V and 1 from J; bases not matched to a gene: 2. Germline values: CDR1 LGHDT, CDR2 YNNKEL (reference sequence). This CDR3 has 14 amino acids. CDR3 in amino acids: CASSHHRGNTEAFF. CDR3 DNA sequence: TGTGCCAGCAGCCACCACAGGGGGAACACTGAAGCTTTCTTT.

This chain uses TRBV7-2 with TRBJ1-1; D is undetermined. The CDR3 covers 10 residues. V was shortened by 0 bases and J by 8 bases, with 1 base between the two germline ends. Germline loops: CDR1 SGHTA, CDR2 FQGNSA. In DNA, the CDR3 is TGTGCCAGCAGCTTAGCCGAAGCTTTCTTT. Residues: CASSLAEAFF.

V gene TRBV28 combines with J gene TRBJ2-7; TRBD1 matches 10 bases. The ends lost 6 bases at V and 2 bases at J; junction bases unmatched: 10. The CDR3 runs to 16 residues. Germline assignment: CDR1 MDHEN and CDR2 SYDVKM. The chain's CDR3 is CASSHTGTGATYEQYF. In DNA, the CDR3 is TGTGCCAGCAGCCACACCGGGACAGGGGCGACCTACGAGCAGTACTTC.

This clonotype was picked up many times. V gene TRBV7-8 combines with J gene TRBJ2-2, with 8 positions matching TRBD2. Per germline, CDR1 SGHVS and CDR2 FQNEAQ. The CDR3 is 18 residues long. V lost 3 bases to trimming and J lost 5 bases; unmatched junction nucleotides: 14. This CDR3 is CASSFPLAESLDTGELFF. The CDR3 DNA follows: TGTGCCAGCAGCTTCCCACTAGCGGAGAGCTTAGATACCGGGGAGCTGTTTTTT. Based on the CDR3 plus reference TRBV7-8 and TRBJ2-2, the full variable domain is GAGVSQSPRYKVAKRGQDVALRCDPISGHVSLFWYQQALGQGPEFLTYFQNEAQLDKSGLPSDRFFAERPEGSVSTLKIQRTQQEDSAVYLCASSFPLAESLDTGELFFGEGSRLTVL.

This clonotype was observed many times. This sequence joins TRBV10-2 and TRBJ2-7; unclear D gene. This CDR3 region has 12 residues. V lost 4 bases and J 1 base, leaving 5 bases between the germline ends. Germline CDR1 WSHSY, CDR2 SAAADI. Written as DNA, the CDR3 is TGCGCCAGCAGTGGTCTATCCTACGAGCAGTACTTC. Amino acids: CASSGLSYEQYF.

This clonotype was found many times. The chain carries TRBV27 and TRBJ1-1; no clear D gene. V was trimmed by 8 bases and J by 8 bases, leaving 9 bases between them. This CDR3 region has 10 residues. Germline V CDR1 and CDR2: MNHEY, SMNVEV (reference sequence). The CDR3 sequence: CASHAPEAFF. CDR3 DNA: TGTGCCAGCCACGCGCCCGAAGCTTTCTTT.

This clonotype was observed many times. This chain connects TRBV27 to TRBJ2-5, with D possibly being TRBD2 (8 bases). CDR1 and CDR2 from the germline V gene are MNHEY and SMNVEV (reference sequence). The CDR3 loop spans 15 amino acids. With 8 bases removed from V and 10 bases from J, the gap between germline ends came to 26 bases. CDR3 coding DNA: TGTGCCAGCTCCGGGAGGGACAGAGAGTATGGAGTCCAGTACTTC. This sequence encodes CASSGRDREYGVQYF.

Ten or more counts support this clonotype. A junction end diverges from the germline sequence, so it may reflect a read error. CDR3: CAGSLPVDASANYGYTF. CDR3 nucleotide sequence: TGTGCCGGCAGTTTACCGGTGGATGCATCAGCTAACTATGGCTACACCTTC. The chain is built from TRBV12-3 or TRBV12-4 and TRBJ1-2; the D is unclear. The CDR3 loop spans 17 amino acids.

In this sample, this clonotype turned up many times. The chain has TRBV6-2 or TRBV6-3 and TRBJ2-7; D not certain. Trimming took off 4 bases at V and 3 bases at J, with 4 bases between the two ends. The CDR3 is 11 amino acids. Germline V gives CDR1 MNHEY, CDR2 SVGEGT. The CDR3 DNA reads as TGTGCCAGCAGTTCCGACTACGAGCAGTACTTC. This encodes CASSSDYEQYF.

Remarks on this clonotype: Its ends do not fully match the called genes, so a read error is possible. The chain has TRBV28 and TRBJ1-2; no clear D gene. Germline-derived CDR1 and CDR2 are MDHEN and SYDVKM. CDR3 length: 17 residues. CDR3: CASSQEGPQVSAYGYTF. The DNA for the CDR3 is TGTGCCAGCAGCCAAGAAGGACCTCAGGTAAGCGCGTATGGTTACACCTTC.